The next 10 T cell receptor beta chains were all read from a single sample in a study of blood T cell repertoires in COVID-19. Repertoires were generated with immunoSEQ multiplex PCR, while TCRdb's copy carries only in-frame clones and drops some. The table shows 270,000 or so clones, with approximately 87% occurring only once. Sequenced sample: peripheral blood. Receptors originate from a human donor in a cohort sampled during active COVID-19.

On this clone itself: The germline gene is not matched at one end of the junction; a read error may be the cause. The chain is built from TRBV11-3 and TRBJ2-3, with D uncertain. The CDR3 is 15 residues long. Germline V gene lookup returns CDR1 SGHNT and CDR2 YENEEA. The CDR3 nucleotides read TGTGCCAGCAGTTTAGGGCTAGGAACACAAGATACGCAGTATTTT. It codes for CASSLGLGTQDTQYF.

CDR3 loop: CASSPPQVNTGELFF. DNA for the CDR3: TGTGCCAGCTCACCTCCCCAGGTTAACACCGGGGAGCTGTTTTTT. The chain combines TRBV18 with TRBJ2-2; no firm D call. Germline V gene lookup returns CDR1 KGHSH and CDR2 LQKENI. The CDR3 is 15 amino acids. The germline V and J ends were trimmed by 3 bases and 2 bases, with 10 bases remaining between them.

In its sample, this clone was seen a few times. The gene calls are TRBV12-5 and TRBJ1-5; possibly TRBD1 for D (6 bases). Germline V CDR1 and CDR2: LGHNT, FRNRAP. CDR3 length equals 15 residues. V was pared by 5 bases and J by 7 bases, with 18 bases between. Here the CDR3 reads CASGPQGLVGQPQHF. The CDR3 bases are TGTGCTAGTGGTCCCCAGGGGTTGGTTGGGCAGCCCCAGCATTTT.

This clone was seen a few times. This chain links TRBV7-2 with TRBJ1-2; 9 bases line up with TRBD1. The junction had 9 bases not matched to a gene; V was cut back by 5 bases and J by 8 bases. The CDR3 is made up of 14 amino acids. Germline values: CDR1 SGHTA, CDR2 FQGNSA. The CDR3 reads CASSNPGQGRGYTF. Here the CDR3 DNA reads TGTGCCAGCAGCAACCCGGGACAGGGTAGGGGCTACACCTTC.

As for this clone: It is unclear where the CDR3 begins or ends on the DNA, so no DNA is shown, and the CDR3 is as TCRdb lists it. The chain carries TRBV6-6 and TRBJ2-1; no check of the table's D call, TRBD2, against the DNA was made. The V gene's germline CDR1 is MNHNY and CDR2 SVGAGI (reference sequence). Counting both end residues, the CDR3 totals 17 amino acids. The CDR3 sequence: CASSPTFLERVGFEQFF.

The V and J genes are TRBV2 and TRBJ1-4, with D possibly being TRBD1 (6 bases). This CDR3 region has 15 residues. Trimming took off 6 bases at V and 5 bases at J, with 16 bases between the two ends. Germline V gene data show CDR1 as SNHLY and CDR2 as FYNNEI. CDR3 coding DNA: TGTGCCAGCAGGGATCCCCGGGACAACAATGAAAAACTGTTTTTT. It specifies CASRDPRDNNEKLFF.

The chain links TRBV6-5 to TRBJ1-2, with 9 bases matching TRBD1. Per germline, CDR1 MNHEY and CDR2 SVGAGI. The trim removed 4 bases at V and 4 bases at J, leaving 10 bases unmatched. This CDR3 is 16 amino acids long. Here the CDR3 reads CASSFQRTGVVYGYTF. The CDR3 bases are TGTGCCAGCAGTTTCCAAAGGACAGGGGTGGTCTATGGCTACACCTTC.

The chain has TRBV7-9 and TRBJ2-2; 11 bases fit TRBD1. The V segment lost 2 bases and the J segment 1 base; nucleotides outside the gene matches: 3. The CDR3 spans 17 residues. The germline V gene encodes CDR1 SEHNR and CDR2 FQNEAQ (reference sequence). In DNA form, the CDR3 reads TGTGCCAGCAGCTTAAGAGGGACAGGGGGGAACACCGGGGAGCTGTTTTTT. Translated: CASSLRGTGGNTGELFF.

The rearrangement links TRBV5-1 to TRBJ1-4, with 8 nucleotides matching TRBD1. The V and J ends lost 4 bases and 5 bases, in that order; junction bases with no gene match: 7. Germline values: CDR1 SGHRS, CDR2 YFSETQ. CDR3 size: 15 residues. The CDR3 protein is CASSPSGTGNEKLFF. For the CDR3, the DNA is TGCGCCAGCAGCCCCTCAGGGACAGGAAATGAAAAACTGTTTTTT.

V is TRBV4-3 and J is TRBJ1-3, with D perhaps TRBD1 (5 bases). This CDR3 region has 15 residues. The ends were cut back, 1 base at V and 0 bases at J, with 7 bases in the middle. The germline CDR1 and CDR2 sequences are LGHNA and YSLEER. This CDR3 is CASSQAGGSGNTIYF. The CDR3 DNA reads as TGCGCCAGCAGCCAAGCGGGGGGCTCTGGAAACACCATATATTTT.